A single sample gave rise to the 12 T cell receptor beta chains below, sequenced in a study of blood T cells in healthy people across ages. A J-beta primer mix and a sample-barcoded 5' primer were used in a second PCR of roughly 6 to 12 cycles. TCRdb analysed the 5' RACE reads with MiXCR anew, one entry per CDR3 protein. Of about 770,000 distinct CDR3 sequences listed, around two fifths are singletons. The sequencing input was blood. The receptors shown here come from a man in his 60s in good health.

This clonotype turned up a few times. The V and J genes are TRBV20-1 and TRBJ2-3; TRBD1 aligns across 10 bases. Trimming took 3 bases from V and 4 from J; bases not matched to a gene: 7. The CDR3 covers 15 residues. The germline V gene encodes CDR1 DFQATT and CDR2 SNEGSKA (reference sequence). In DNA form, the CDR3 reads TGCAGTGCTAGTTTTTGGGACAGGGGTTCAGATACGCAGTATTTT. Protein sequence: CSASFWDRGSDTQYF.

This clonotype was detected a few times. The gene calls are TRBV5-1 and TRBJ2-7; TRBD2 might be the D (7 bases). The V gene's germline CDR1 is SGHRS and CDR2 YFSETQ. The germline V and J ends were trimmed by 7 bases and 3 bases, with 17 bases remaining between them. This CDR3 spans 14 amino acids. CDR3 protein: CASHGGGSNYEQYF. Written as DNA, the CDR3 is TGCGCCAGCCATGGGGGGGGCTCCAACTACGAGCAGTACTTC.

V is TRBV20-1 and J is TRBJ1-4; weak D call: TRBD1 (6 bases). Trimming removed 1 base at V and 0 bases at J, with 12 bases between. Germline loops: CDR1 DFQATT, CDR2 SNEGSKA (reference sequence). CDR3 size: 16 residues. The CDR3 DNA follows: TGCAGTGCTAGAGGCAGGGGACTCGCAACTAATGAAAAACTGTTTTTT. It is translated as CSARGRGLATNEKLFF.

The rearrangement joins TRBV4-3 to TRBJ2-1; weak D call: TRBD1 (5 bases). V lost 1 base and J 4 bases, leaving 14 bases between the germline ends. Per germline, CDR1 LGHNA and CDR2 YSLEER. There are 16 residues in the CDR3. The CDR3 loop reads CASSQAVDKAYNEQFF. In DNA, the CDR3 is TGCGCCAGCAGCCAAGCTGTGGACAAGGCTTACAATGAGCAGTTCTTC.

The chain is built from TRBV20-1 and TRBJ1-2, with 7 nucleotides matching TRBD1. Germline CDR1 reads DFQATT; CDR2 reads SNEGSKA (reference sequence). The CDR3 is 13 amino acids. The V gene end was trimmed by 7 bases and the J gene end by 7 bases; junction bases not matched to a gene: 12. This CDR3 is CSGVGLNRGGYTF. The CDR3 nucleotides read TGCAGTGGCGTAGGATTGAACAGGGGTGGCTACACCTTC.

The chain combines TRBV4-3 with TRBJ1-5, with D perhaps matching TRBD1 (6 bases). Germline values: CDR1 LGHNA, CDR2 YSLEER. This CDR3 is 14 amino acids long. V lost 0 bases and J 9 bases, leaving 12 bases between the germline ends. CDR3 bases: TGCGCCAGCAGCCAAGATAAGGGGGGGTGGCCCCAGCATTTT. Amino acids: CASSQDKGGWPQHF.

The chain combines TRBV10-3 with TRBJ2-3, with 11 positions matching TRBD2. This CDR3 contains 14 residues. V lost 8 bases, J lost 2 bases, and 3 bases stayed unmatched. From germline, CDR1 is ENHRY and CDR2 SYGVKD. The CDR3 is CAIRLAGNTDTQYF. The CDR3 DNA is TGTGCCATCCGACTAGCGGGGAACACAGATACGCAGTATTTT.

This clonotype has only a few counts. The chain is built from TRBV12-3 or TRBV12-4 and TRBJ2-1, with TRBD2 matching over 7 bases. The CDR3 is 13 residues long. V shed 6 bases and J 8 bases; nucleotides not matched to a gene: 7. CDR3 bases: TGTGCCAGCAGGGGACTAAAGGAAGATGAGCAGTTCTTC. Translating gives CASRGLKEDEQFF.

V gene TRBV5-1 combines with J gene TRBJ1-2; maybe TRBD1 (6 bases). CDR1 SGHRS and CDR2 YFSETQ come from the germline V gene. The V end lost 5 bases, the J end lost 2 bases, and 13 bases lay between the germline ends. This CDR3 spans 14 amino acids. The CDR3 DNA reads TGCGCCAGCAGAGTTGCGACAGGAAACTATGGCTACACCTTC. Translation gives CASRVATGNYGYTF.

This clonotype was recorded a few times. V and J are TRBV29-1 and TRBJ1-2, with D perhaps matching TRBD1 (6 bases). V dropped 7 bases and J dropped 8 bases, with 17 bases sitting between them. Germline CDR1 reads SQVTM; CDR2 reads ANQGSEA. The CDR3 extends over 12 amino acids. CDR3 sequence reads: CSASGAGDGYTF. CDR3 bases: TGCAGCGCGAGTGGGGCAGGGGACGGCTACACCTTC.

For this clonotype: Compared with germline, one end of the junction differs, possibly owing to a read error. The CDR3 region has the DNA TGTACCAGCAGTCCCCACAGGGGTGGCTATGGCTACACCTTC. Protein: CTSSPHRGGYGYTF. The chain is built from TRBV12-3 or TRBV12-4 and TRBJ1-2, with 7 bases lining up with TRBD1. The CDR3 is 14 amino acids.

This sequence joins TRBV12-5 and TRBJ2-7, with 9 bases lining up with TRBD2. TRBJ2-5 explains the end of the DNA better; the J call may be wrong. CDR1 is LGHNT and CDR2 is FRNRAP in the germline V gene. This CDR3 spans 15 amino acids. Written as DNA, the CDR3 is TGTGCTAGTGGACCGAGACTAGCGGAAATAGAGACCCAGTACTTC. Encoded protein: CASGPRLAEIETQYF.